A selection of T cell receptor beta chains follows, all from one sample in a study of CD8+ T cells in alopecia areata. Clones were sequenced by immunoSEQ multiplex PCR, and TCRdb holds only the in-frame ones, with some missing. The data contain around 120,000 clones, approximately 57% of them singletons. The starting material was CD4+ T cells sorted from blood, obtained at week 4, from a patient treated with tofacitinib. These TCRs come from a human donor with alopecia areata. Both conserved end residues are part of each CDR3. Fields, in order: D gene, J gene, clone size, V gene, CDR3 protein, CDR3 DNA. D genes are given only for firm matches. For some rows the clone size is stated as once, few or many, or as a class when expanded; others skip it.

d_gene: -; j_gene: TRBJ1-1; abundance: many; v_gene: TRBV15; CDR3aa: CATSRDTGRAEAFF; CDR3nt: TGTGCCACCAGCAGAGATACGGGGAGGGCTGAAGCTTTCTTT
d_gene: -; j_gene: TRBJ2-2; abundance: -; v_gene: TRBV7-9; CDR3aa: CASSLSGYGELFF; CDR3nt: TGTGCCAGCAGCTTATCGGGTTACGGGGAGCTGTTTTTT
d_gene: TRBD1; j_gene: TRBJ2-7; abundance: -; v_gene: TRBV29-1; CDR3aa: CSGRQGGNEQYF; CDR3nt: TGCAGCGGGAGACAGGGCGGTAACGAGCAGTACTTC
d_gene: -; j_gene: TRBJ1-5; abundance: once; v_gene: TRBV23-1; CDR3aa: CASSQNRVRQPQHF; CDR3nt: TGCGCCAGCAGTCAAAACAGGGTTCGTCAGCCCCAGCATTTT
d_gene: -; j_gene: TRBJ2-1; abundance: -; v_gene: TRBV4-3; CDR3aa: CASSQTNSGSYNEQFF; CDR3nt: TGCGCCAGCAGCCAGACTAATTCTGGTTCCTACAATGAGCAGTTCTTC
d_gene: -; j_gene: TRBJ2-7; abundance: -; v_gene: TRBV25-1; CDR3aa: CASSGGLPLGEQYF; CDR3nt: TGTGCCAGCAGTGGTGGACTACCGCTAGGAGAGCAGTACTTC
d_gene: -; j_gene: TRBJ2-7; abundance: -; v_gene: TRBV29-1; CDR3aa: CSVVNYYEQYF; CDR3nt: TGCAGCGTTGTGAATTACTACGAGCAGTACTTC
d_gene: -; j_gene: TRBJ2-7; abundance: -; v_gene: TRBV13; CDR3aa: CASSLGTRDEQYF; CDR3nt: TGTGCCAGCAGCTTAGGGACTCGCGACGAGCAGTACTTC
d_gene: TRBD1; j_gene: TRBJ1-1; abundance: -; v_gene: TRBV29-1; CDR3aa: CSGSDRANTEAFF; CDR3nt: TGCAGCGGATCCGACAGGGCGAACACTGAAGCTTTCTTT
d_gene: -; j_gene: TRBJ2-5; abundance: -; v_gene: TRBV10-3; CDR3aa: CAISAADSQETQYF; CDR3nt: TGTGCCATCAGTGCCGCGGACAGTCAAGAGACCCAGTACTTC
d_gene: TRBD2; j_gene: TRBJ2-7; abundance: -; v_gene: TRBV6-5; CDR3aa: CASSYLAGEYEQYF; CDR3nt: TGTGCCAGCAGTTATCTAGCGGGAGAGTACGAGCAGTACTTC
d_gene: -; j_gene: TRBJ1-6; abundance: once; v_gene: TRBV9; CDR3aa: CASSVVGWDSPLHF; CDR3nt: TGTGCCAGCAGCGTAGTAGGGTGGGATTCACCCCTCCACTTT
d_gene: -; j_gene: TRBJ2-1; abundance: -; v_gene: TRBV5-1; CDR3aa: CASNPSSYNEQFF; CDR3nt: TGCGCCAGCAACCCGAGCTCCTACAATGAGCAGTTCTTC
d_gene: -; j_gene: TRBJ1-2; abundance: -; v_gene: TRBV6-1; CDR3aa: CASSEDRVGYGYTF; CDR3nt: TGTGCCAGCAGTGAAGACAGGGTGGGCTATGGCTACACCTTC
d_gene: -; j_gene: TRBJ2-3; abundance: few; v_gene: TRBV14; CDR3aa: CASSPQTGHTQYF; CDR3nt: TGTGCCAGCAGCCCCCAAACAGGGCATACGCAGTATTTT
d_gene: -; j_gene: TRBJ2-3; abundance: -; v_gene: TRBV9; CDR3aa: CASSVSVDTQYF; CDR3nt: TGTGCCAGCAGCGTATCTGTGGATACGCAGTATTTT
d_gene: -; j_gene: TRBJ1-1; abundance: -; v_gene: TRBV6-5; CDR3aa: CANPKAFF; CDR3nt: TGTGCCAACCCGAAAGCTTTCTTT
d_gene: TRBD2; j_gene: TRBJ2-5; abundance: -; v_gene: TRBV7-2; CDR3aa: CASSLGGRQMETQYF; CDR3nt: TGTGCCAGCAGCTTGGGCGGGAGACAGATGGAGACCCAGTACTTC
d_gene: -; j_gene: TRBJ1-2; abundance: -; v_gene: TRBV5-1; CDR3aa: CASSLDGGGYGYTF; CDR3nt: TGCGCCAGCAGCCTCGACGGGGGTGGCTATGGCTACACCTTC
d_gene: -; j_gene: TRBJ2-4; abundance: -; v_gene: TRBV14; CDR3aa: CASSQDVGESAKNIQYF; CDR3nt: TGTGCCAGCAGCCAAGATGTGGGTGAATCGGCCAAAAACATTCAGTACTTC
d_gene: TRBD1; j_gene: TRBJ2-5; abundance: -; v_gene: TRBV5-1; CDR3aa: CASSFGTEETQYF; CDR3nt: TGCGCCAGCAGCTTCGGGACAGAAGAGACCCAGTACTTC
d_gene: -; j_gene: TRBJ2-4; abundance: -; v_gene: TRBV7-2; CDR3aa: CASSYLWGAKNIQYF; CDR3nt: TGTGCCAGCAGCTATTTATGGGGAGCCAAAAACATTCAGTACTTC
d_gene: TRBD2; j_gene: TRBJ2-2; abundance: -; v_gene: TRBV10-3; CDR3aa: CAISEETKGLRTGELFF; CDR3nt: TGTGCCATCAGTGAGGAGACGAAGGGACTACGCACCGGGGAGCTGTTTTTT
d_gene: -; j_gene: TRBJ1-5; abundance: -; v_gene: TRBV30; CDR3aa: CAWSSKKGYQPQHF; CDR3nt: TGTGCCTGGAGTAGCAAAAAGGGCTATCAGCCCCAGCATTTT
d_gene: TRBD2; j_gene: TRBJ2-7; abundance: -; v_gene: TRBV5-1; CDR3aa: CASSLLAGGLDEQYF; CDR3nt: TGCGCCAGCAGCTTACTAGCGGGAGGGCTCGACGAGCAGTACTTC
d_gene: -; j_gene: TRBJ2-5; abundance: -; v_gene: TRBV5-6; CDR3aa: CASSSERLRTQYF; CDR3nt: TGTGCCAGCAGCTCAGAGAGACTTCGGACCCAGTACTTC
d_gene: -; j_gene: TRBJ2-5; abundance: -; v_gene: TRBV29-1; CDR3aa: CSGITDQETQYF; CDR3nt: TGCAGCGGGATTACAGATCAAGAGACCCAGTACTTC
d_gene: TRBD1; j_gene: TRBJ2-5; abundance: few; v_gene: TRBV7-8; CDR3aa: CASSSPGGRRETQYF; CDR3nt: TGTGCCAGCAGCTCCCCAGGGGGAAGGAGGGAGACCCAGTACTTC
d_gene: -; j_gene: TRBJ2-7; abundance: few; v_gene: TRBV7-9; CDR3aa: CAVPRDGYYEQYF; CDR3nt: TGTGCCGTACCACGGGACGGATACTACGAGCAGTACTTC
d_gene: TRBD1; j_gene: TRBJ1-2; abundance: -; v_gene: TRBV5-1; CDR3aa: CASSRATGEVDGYTF; CDR3nt: TGCGCCAGCAGTCGGGCGACAGGGGAGGTGGATGGCTACACCTTC
d_gene: -; j_gene: TRBJ1-6; abundance: -; v_gene: TRBV19; CDR3aa: CASSIQGNSPLHF; CDR3nt: TGTGCCAGTAGTATACAGGGAAATTCACCCCTCCACTTT
d_gene: TRBD1; j_gene: TRBJ1-1; abundance: once; v_gene: TRBV5-8; CDR3aa: CASSPDRVEAFF; CDR3nt: TGTGCCAGCAGCCCAGACAGGGTTGAAGCTTTCTTT
d_gene: TRBD2; j_gene: TRBJ2-3; abundance: few; v_gene: TRBV7-2; CDR3aa: CASSFRAGEADTQYF; CDR3nt: TGTGCCAGCAGCTTCAGGGCGGGGGAGGCAGATACGCAGTATTTT
d_gene: TRBD2; j_gene: TRBJ2-3; abundance: -; v_gene: TRBV9; CDR3aa: CASSGRLAGGDTQYF; CDR3nt: TGTGCCAGCAGCGGGCGACTAGCGGGAGGGGATACGCAGTATTTT
d_gene: TRBD2; j_gene: TRBJ2-1; abundance: many; v_gene: TRBV4-2; CDR3aa: CASSQASLAGGPGEQFF; CDR3nt: TGTGCCAGCAGCCAAGCCTCCCTAGCGGGGGGGCCTGGTGAGCAGTTCTTC
d_gene: -; j_gene: TRBJ2-5; abundance: -; v_gene: TRBV27; CDR3aa: CASELGETQYF; CDR3nt: TGTGCCAGCGAGCTTGGGGAGACCCAGTACTTC
d_gene: -; j_gene: TRBJ2-5; abundance: few; v_gene: TRBV29-1; CDR3aa: CSGGTEGTQYF; CDR3nt: TGCAGCGGAGGGACCGAGGGAACCCAGTACTTC
d_gene: -; j_gene: TRBJ1-1; abundance: -; v_gene: TRBV29-1; CDR3aa: CSVVWATNTEAFF; CDR3nt: TGCAGCGTTGTTTGGGCCACGAACACTGAAGCTTTCTTT
d_gene: -; j_gene: TRBJ2-5; abundance: once; v_gene: TRBV29-1; CDR3aa: CSVGKTSNQETQYF; CDR3nt: TGCAGCGTTGGTAAAACTAGTAACCAAGAGACCCAGTACTTC
d_gene: TRBD1; j_gene: TRBJ1-2; abundance: -; v_gene: TRBV7-9; CDR3aa: CASSLSTGTGYGYTF; CDR3nt: TGTGCCAGCAGCCTATCGACAGGGACGGGGTATGGCTACACCTTC